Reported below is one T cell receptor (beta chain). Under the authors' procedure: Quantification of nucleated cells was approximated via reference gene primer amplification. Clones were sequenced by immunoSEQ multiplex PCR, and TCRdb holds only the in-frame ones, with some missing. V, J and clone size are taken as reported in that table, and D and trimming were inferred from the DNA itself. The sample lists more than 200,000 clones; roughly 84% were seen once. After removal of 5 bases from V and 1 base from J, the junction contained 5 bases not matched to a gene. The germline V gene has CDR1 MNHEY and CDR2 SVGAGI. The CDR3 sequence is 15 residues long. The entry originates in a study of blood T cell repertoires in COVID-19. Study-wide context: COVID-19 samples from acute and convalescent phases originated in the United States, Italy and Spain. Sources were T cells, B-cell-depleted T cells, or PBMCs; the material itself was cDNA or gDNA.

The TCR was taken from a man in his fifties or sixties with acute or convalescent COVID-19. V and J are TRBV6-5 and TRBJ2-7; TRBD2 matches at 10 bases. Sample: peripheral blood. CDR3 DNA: TGTGCCAGCAGTCCGGGACTAGCGCCTTCCTACGAGCAGTACTTC. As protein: CASSPGLAPSYEQYF.